These 31 T cell receptor beta chains share one sample of origin, sequenced in a study of cytomegalovirus exposure and HLA in healthy donors. Both 60 Vbeta primers and 13 Jbeta primers went into the PCR. The protocol was immunoSEQ multiplex PCR, while the TCRdb copy is restricted to in-frame clones and leaves out a portion. The table shows some 56,000 clones, with roughly four fifths occurring only once. The sequencing input was PBMCs. The origin of the receptors is a human donor in good health.

This clone was observed a single time. A read error may account for a junction end that differs from germline. CDR3 amino acids: CSSSFNRAEKLFF. The CDR3, as DNA: TGTTCCAGCAGCTTCAACAGGGCGGAAAAACTGTTTTTT. This chain uses TRBV7-9 with TRBJ1-4; D might be TRBD1 (6 bases). Germline CDR1 reads SEHNR; CDR2 reads FQNEAQ (reference sequence). This CDR3 comprises 13 residues.

The rearrangement links TRBV7-9 to TRBJ1-1, with 7 positions matching TRBD1. After removal of 4 bases from V and 1 base from J, the junction contained 12 bases not matched to a gene. This CDR3 comprises 17 residues. The germline V gene has CDR1 SEHNR and CDR2 FQNEAQ (reference sequence). CDR3 coding DNA: TGTGCCAGCAGCTCCCTCGGCAGGGGGGTGGAGAACACTGAAGCTTTCTTT. Its translation: CASSSLGRGVENTEAFF. Full variable domain (missing parts from reference TRBV7-9 and TRBJ1-1): DTGVSQNPRHKITKRGQNVTFRCDPISEHNRLYWYRQTLGQGPEFLTYFQNEAQLEKSRLLSDRFSAERPKGSFSTLEIQRTEQGDSAMYLCASSSLGRGVENTEAFFGQGTRLTVV.

This sequence joins TRBV29-1 and TRBJ2-2; 7 bases fit TRBD2. The CDR3 extends over 15 amino acids. Germline V CDR1 and CDR2: SQVTM, ANQGSEA. V dropped 3 bases and J dropped 6; count of bases not matched to a gene: 10. CDR3 amino acids: CSVDQGGSGAGELFF. The CDR3 DNA is TGCAGCGTTGATCAGGGAGGGTCGGGAGCCGGGGAGCTGTTTTTT.

The chain recombines TRBV10-3 with TRBJ2-1; 8 bases are shared with TRBD1. The CDR3 spans 15 residues. The V gene end was trimmed by 1 base and the J gene end by 6 bases; junction bases not matched to a gene: 5. CDR1 and CDR2 (germline): ENHRY, SYGVKD. CDR3 DNA: TGTGCCATCAGTGAGTTACAGGGGGGACCCAATGAGCAGTTCTTC. This sequence encodes CAISELQGGPNEQFF.

This clone has only one observation. J is TRBJ1-1 and V is TRBV7-9; TRBD1 agrees at 9 bases. The CDR3 runs 15 residues. V shed 2 bases and J 1 base; nucleotides not matched to a gene: 2. Germline V gene sequence: CDR1 SEHNR, CDR2 FQNEAQ (reference sequence). This CDR3 is CASSLLGQGNTEAFF. For the CDR3, the DNA is TGTGCCAGCAGCTTACTGGGACAGGGGAACACTGAAGCTTTCTTT. The variable domain in full, with the rest retrieved from reference TRBV7-9 and TRBJ1-1, is DTGVSQNPRHKITKRGQNVTFRCDPISEHNRLYWYRQTLGQGPEFLTYFQNEAQLEKSRLLSDRFSAERPKGSFSTLEIQRTEQGDSAMYLCASSLLGQGNTEAFFGQGTRLTVV.

The chain carries TRBV5-5 and TRBJ2-3; 9 bases are a match to TRBD1. In germline, CDR1 is SGHKS, CDR2 YYEKEE (reference sequence). This CDR3 is 15 amino acids long. Unmatched junction bases numbered 5, after V lost 1 base and J lost 5 bases. The CDR3 DNA is TGTGCCAGCAGCTTGTACAGGGGGCGAGTAGATACGCAGTATTTT. Residues: CASSLYRGRVDTQYF.

This chain uses TRBV4-2 with TRBJ2-3; 8 bases fit TRBD2. The germline gives CDR1 LGHNA, CDR2 YNFKEQ. Trimming removed 6 bases from V and 4 bases from J; junction bases left unmatched: 15. CDR3 size: 17 residues. CDR3 sequence (DNA): TGTGCCAGCAGTCGTACTAGCGGAGGAGGGGGGTCAGATACGCAGTATTTT. This sequence encodes CASSRTSGGGGSDTQYF.

This clone was observed a single time. This chain joins TRBV30 and TRBJ1-1; D uncertain. The CDR3 loop spans 14 amino acids. The ends were cut back, 3 bases at V and 4 bases at J, with 15 bases in the middle. Germline-derived CDR1 and CDR2 are GTSNPN and SVGIG (reference sequence). The DNA of the CDR3 is TGTGCCTGGAGGTTGGCTGTTGCGGGCACTGAAGCTTTCTTT. The encoded protein is CAWRLAVAGTEAFF.

This chain joins TRBV9 and TRBJ2-5, with 8 nucleotides matching TRBD2. Trimming cost V 0 bases and J 5 bases; bases outside gene matches: 12. The germline V gene has CDR1 SGDLS and CDR2 YYNGEE. The CDR3 contains 17 residues. CDR3: CASSVGSGRVGVETQYF. The CDR3 DNA reads as TGTGCCAGCAGCGTAGGAAGCGGGAGAGTTGGTGTGGAGACCCAGTACTTC.

This clone was seen only a few times. The J gene is TRBJ2-1, the V gene TRBV11-3; 12 nucleotides match TRBD2. This CDR3 has 17 residues. V was clipped by 5 bases and J by 1 base; unmatched bases: 6. Germline CDR1 is SGHNT and CDR2 is YENEEA. The CDR3 protein is CASSPGTSGQSYNEQFF. The DNA for the CDR3 is TGTGCCAGCAGCCCCGGGACTAGCGGGCAGTCCTACAATGAGCAGTTCTTC.

This clone has only one observation. CDR3 loop: CASRETSFYEQYF. The DNA for the CDR3 is TGTGCCAGCAGGGAGACTAGTTTCTACGAGCAGTACTTC. The chain joins TRBV6-1 to TRBJ2-7; D is possibly TRBD2 (6 bases). V lost 6 bases and J 3 bases, leaving 12 bases between the germline ends. The CDR3 has 13 residues. Germline V lookup: CDR1 MNHNS, CDR2 SASEGT.

The chain recombines TRBV6-1 with TRBJ1-1, with D possibly matching TRBD1 (5 bases). Germline CDR1 is MNHNS and CDR2 is SASEGT. This CDR3 is 15 amino acids long. Trimming pared 7 bases from V and 5 bases from J, leaving 20 bases between. Here the CDR3 reads CASTTFLTDTTEAFF. The CDR3 DNA is TGTGCCAGCACCACCTTTTTGACAGACACAACTGAAGCTTTCTTT.

CDR3 sequence reads: CASSPGEQGYSYNEQFF. CDR3 coding DNA: TGTGCCAGCTCACCAGGAGAGCAAGGCTACTCCTACAATGAGCAGTTCTTC. The V and J genes are TRBV18 and TRBJ2-1; D unclear. Germline V gene lookup returns CDR1 KGHSH and CDR2 LQKENI. This CDR3 is 17 amino acids long. V dropped 2 bases and J dropped 0 bases, with 14 bases sitting between them.

V gene TRBV15 combines with J gene TRBJ1-1; 7 nucleotides agree with TRBD1. Losses at the gene ends were 0 bases for V and 7 bases for J; bases not matched to a gene: 11. This CDR3 spans 16 amino acids. Germline CDR1 and CDR2: LNHNV and YYDKDF (reference sequence). The CDR3 here is CATSREWGNRGIEAFF. The CDR3 region has the DNA TGTGCCACCAGCAGAGAGTGGGGGAACAGGGGAATTGAAGCTTTCTTT.

The rearrangement uses TRBV5-1 and TRBJ1-1; 7 bases align to TRBD1. The CDR3 is 13 residues long. Germline V gives CDR1 SGHRS, CDR2 YFSETQ. The ends lost 3 bases at V and 2 bases at J; junction bases unmatched: 1. CDR3 region: CASSWDRNTEAFF. The CDR3 DNA reads TGCGCCAGCAGCTGGGACAGAAACACTGAAGCTTTCTTT.

The V and J genes are TRBV10-3 and TRBJ1-2, with D uncertain. Germline V CDR1 and CDR2: ENHRY, SYGVKD. The CDR3 runs 15 residues. V was clipped by 0 bases and J by 3 bases, with 11 bases between them. CDR3 coding DNA: TGTGCCATCAGTGAGTCGGCGGGTCAGTACTATGGCTACACCTTC. Translated, it gives CAISESAGQYYGYTF.

The genes are TRBV27 and TRBJ2-7; TRBD2 might be the D (6 bases). CDR3 length: 20 amino acids. V was cut by 5 bases and J by 4 bases, with 33 bases left in between. Germline CDR1 is MNHEY and CDR2 is SMNVEV (reference sequence). The CDR3 protein is CASSPPHPWAGRHAFYEQYF. CDR3 nucleotide sequence: TGTGCCAGCAGTCCACCCCACCCCTGGGCGGGGAGGCATGCGTTTTACGAGCAGTACTTC.

J is TRBJ1-2 and V is TRBV2; D might be TRBD1 (5 bases). The CDR3 extends over 15 amino acids. From germline, CDR1 is SNHLY and CDR2 FYNNEI. Trimming cost V 1 base and J 2 bases, with 11 bases left between them. The CDR3 DNA reads TGTGCCAGCAGTGAAGGGGCAGGGCAAAACTATGGCTACACCTTC. Encoded protein: CASSEGAGQNYGYTF.

This clone was seen once. The chain combines TRBV18 with TRBJ2-5; perhaps TRBD2 as D (5 bases). CDR1 and CDR2 from the germline V gene are KGHSH and LQKENI. The CDR3 runs to 14 residues. Trimming cost V 3 bases and J 2 bases, with 10 bases left between them. The CDR3 protein is CASSPLTGQETQYF. The DNA of the CDR3 is TGTGCCAGCTCACCCCTTACGGGGCAAGAGACCCAGTACTTC.

V is TRBV18 and J is TRBJ2-3, with 7 bases aligning to TRBD1. The junction had 4 bases not matched to a gene; V was cut back by 6 bases and J by 4 bases. Looked up from germline, CDR1 is KGHSH and CDR2 is LQKENI. The CDR3 is made up of 13 amino acids. CDR3 DNA: TGTGCCAGCTCCCTAGGACAGGCAGATACGCAGTATTTT. Translated, it gives CASSLGQADTQYF.

This chain uses TRBV9 with TRBJ1-2, with 9 bases identical to TRBD1. From germline, CDR1 is SGDLS and CDR2 YYNGEE. J lost 7 bases, V lost 5 bases, and 18 bases had no gene match. The CDR3 is 17 amino acids. The CDR3 is CASRPTGGLLLGGGYTF. In nucleotides, the CDR3 is TGTGCCAGCAGGCCGACAGGGGGACTACTCCTAGGAGGTGGCTACACCTTC.

The chain has TRBV6-5 and TRBJ1-1; 7 bases align to TRBD1. This CDR3 is built from 15 residues. CDR1 and CDR2 from the germline V gene are MNHEY and SVGAGI. With V trimmed by 7 bases and J by 3 bases, 11 bases remained unmatched. The CDR3 region is CASTPLTGLDTEAFF. For the CDR3, the DNA is TGTGCCAGCACCCCCTTGACAGGGCTTGACACTGAAGCTTTCTTT.

This clone was seen only once. One end of the junction does not line up with germline, which may come from a read error. The gene calls are TRBV7-9 and TRBJ2-7; 13 nucleotides align to TRBD2. The length of the CDR3 is 16 residues. Germline V gene lookup returns CDR1 SEHNR and CDR2 FQNEAQ (reference sequence). CDR3 in amino acids: CSSSLAGTSGAYEQYF. CDR3 nucleotide sequence: TGTTCCAGCAGCTTAGCGGGGACTAGCGGGGCCTACGAGCAGTACTTC.

The chain couples TRBV7-9 to TRBJ2-1, with D possibly being TRBD1 (5 bases). V was cut by 5 bases and J by 5 bases, with 16 bases left in between. The germline V gene encodes CDR1 SEHNR and CDR2 FQNEAQ (reference sequence). The length of the CDR3 is 15 residues. The CDR3 nucleotides read TGTGCCAGCAGCCGCCCAGGGAACCCAAACAATGAGCAGTTCTTC. Its protein product is CASSRPGNPNNEQFF. Drawing the rest from reference TRBV7-9 and TRBJ2-1, the complete variable domain is DTGVSQNPRHKITKRGQNVTFRCDPISEHNRLYWYRQTLGQGPEFLTYFQNEAQLEKSRLLSDRFSAERPKGSFSTLEIQRTEQGDSAMYLCASSRPGNPNNEQFFGPGTRLTVL.

The chain joins TRBV4-1 to TRBJ2-1; D call uncertain. Germline loops: CDR1 MGHRA, CDR2 YSYEKL. CDR3 length equals 17 residues. V shed 0 bases and J shed 5 bases, with 17 bases lying between them. The CDR3 coding sequence is TGCGCCAGCAGCCAAGAATCGTTCGGGTTTAGCAACAATGAGCAGTTCTTC. This translates into CASSQESFGFSNNEQFF.

CDR3 bases: TGTGCCAGCAGCCTACTAGCGGGTGCAGATACGCAGTATTTT. Translated: CASSLLAGADTQYF. This chain uses TRBV2 with TRBJ2-3; 9 bases agree with TRBD2. Germline CDR1 reads SNHLY; CDR2 reads FYNNEI. The CDR3 runs 14 residues. With V trimmed by 6 bases and J by 4 bases, 5 bases remained unmatched. Using reference TRBV2 and TRBJ2-3 for the parts outside the CDR3, the full variable domain is EPEVTQTPSHQVTQMGQEVILRCVPISNHLYFYWYRQILGQKVEFLVSFYNNEISEKSEIFDDQFSVERPDGSNFTLKIRSTKLEDSAMYFCASSLLAGADTQYFGPGTRLTVL.

This clone was seen a single time. The genes are TRBV14 and TRBJ2-4, with TRBD1 as a possible D gene (6 bases). V lost 0 bases and J 3 bases, leaving 18 bases between the germline ends. This CDR3 contains 18 residues. Per the germline V gene, CDR1 is SGHDN and CDR2 is FVKESK. Here the CDR3 DNA reads TGTGCCAGCAGCCAAGATCGGTGGGGGCGCGAGAACAAAAACATTCAGTACTTC. It codes for CASSQDRWGRENKNIQYF.

This chain connects TRBV19 to TRBJ1-1; no clear D. The germline V and J ends were trimmed by 3 bases and 0 bases, with 14 bases remaining between them. The CDR3 totals 16 residues. Per the germline V gene, CDR1 is LNHDA and CDR2 is SQIVND (reference sequence). CDR3 protein: CASSIGGGNMNTEAFF. For the CDR3, the DNA is TGTGCCAGTAGTATTGGTGGCGGAAACATGAACACTGAAGCTTTCTTT.

V usage is TRBV5-1 and J usage is TRBJ1-3, with 9 bases identical to TRBD1. This CDR3 is built from 17 residues. V trimming: 5 bases; J trimming: 6 bases; junction bases outside the gene matches: 15. Germline V gives CDR1 SGHRS, CDR2 YFSETQ. CDR3 protein: CASSPEPGQGSKNTIYF. The DNA of the CDR3 is TGCGCCAGCAGTCCGGAGCCGGGACAGGGTTCGAAAAACACCATATATTTT.

V usage is TRBV7-9 and J usage is TRBJ2-7, with D possibly matching TRBD1 (6 bases). The germline CDR1 and CDR2 sequences are SEHNR and FQNEAQ (reference sequence). The V gene lost 4 bases and the J gene lost 9 bases, with 13 bases spanning the gap. The CDR3 loop spans 12 amino acids. The CDR3 DNA reads TGTGCCAGCAGCTCAATGGGGGCGCGGCAGTACTTC. This sequence encodes CASSSMGARQYF. Full variable domain (remainder filled in from reference TRBV7-9 and TRBJ2-7): DTGVSQNPRHKITKRGQNVTFRCDPISEHNRLYWYRQTLGQGPEFLTYFQNEAQLEKSRLLSDRFSAERPKGSFSTLEIQRTEQGDSAMYLCASSSMGARQYFGPGTRLTVT.

This chain links TRBV2 with TRBJ2-2; D remains unclear. Looked up from germline, CDR1 is SNHLY and CDR2 is FYNNEI. The CDR3 spans 12 residues. With 3 bases removed from V and 8 bases from J, the gap between germline ends came to 7 bases. The CDR3 spells CASSDLGGELFF. In nucleotides, the CDR3 is TGTGCCAGCAGTGATCTAGGAGGGGAGCTGTTTTTT.